The 6 T cell receptor beta chains listed next were all sequenced from one sample in a study of cytomegalovirus exposure and HLA in healthy donors. The PCR was carried out with 60 Vbeta primers and 13 Jbeta primers. Generated by immunoSEQ multiplex PCR, the TCRdb table keeps only in-frame clones and is missing some. The sample holds 35,000 to 45,000 clones; around 50% are singletons and the top ten take 12%. The sample comprised PBMCs. Receptors were obtained from a human donor in good health.

There are a few counts of this clone. The gene calls are TRBV19 and TRBJ1-3; D ambiguous. The CDR3 totals 13 residues. The germline gives CDR1 LNHDA, CDR2 SQIVND (reference sequence). V lost 5 bases to trimming and J lost 0 bases, with 5 bases between them. CDR3: CASSPGSGNTIYF. In DNA form, the CDR3 reads TGTGCCAGTAGTCCAGGCTCTGGAAACACCATATATTTT.

The CDR3 nucleotides are TGTGCCAGCAGCTTAGGGCAGGGGAGGGCCAACGTCCTGACTTTC. Translating gives CASSLGQGRANVLTF. The chain is built from TRBV7-3 and TRBJ2-6, with a tentative D call TRBD1 (6 bases). Germline CDR1 SGHTA, CDR2 FQGTGA. The length of the CDR3 is 15 residues. V lost 2 bases to trimming and J lost 5 bases, with 10 bases between them. Combining the CDR3 with reference TRBV7-3 and TRBJ2-6 gives the whole variable domain GAGVSQTPSNKVTEKGKYVELRCDPISGHTALYWYRQSLGQGPEFLIYFQGTGAADDSGLPNDRFFAVRPEGSVSTLKIQRTERGDSAVYLCASSLGQGRANVLTFGAGSRLTVL.

The chain recombines TRBV5-1 with TRBJ2-2; TRBD1 might be the D (6 bases). The CDR3 totals 16 residues. V was cut by 3 bases and J by 1 base, with 13 bases left in between. CDR1 and CDR2 from the germline V gene are SGHRS and YFSETQ. CDR3: CASSYFRGVNTGELFF. The CDR3 DNA sequence: TGCGCCAGCAGCTACTTCAGGGGAGTGAACACCGGGGAGCTGTTTTTT.

This clone occurred a few times. The chain links TRBV30 to TRBJ1-6, with 9 bases lining up with TRBD1. The CDR3 extends over 13 amino acids. Trimming at V came to 5 bases and at J to 10 bases, leaving 6 bases not matched to a gene. Germline lookup yields CDR1 GTSNPN and CDR2 SVGIG (reference sequence). The DNA of the CDR3 is TGTGCCTGGGAACAGGGGGCGAGATCACCCCTCCACTTT. It is translated as CAWEQGARSPLHF.

V and J are TRBV6-5 and TRBJ2-1; no firm D call. Trimming removed 2 bases from V and 0 bases from J, with 8 bases in between. Looked up from germline, CDR1 is MNHEY and CDR2 is SVGAGI. The CDR3 is 15 amino acids. In nucleotides, the CDR3 is TGTGCCAGCAGTTACGATAGCAACTCCTACAATGAGCAGTTCTTC. Translating gives CASSYDSNSYNEQFF.

This clone has just one count. The gene calls are TRBV2 and TRBJ1-4; 9 bases are a match to TRBD1. Germline CDR1 and CDR2: SNHLY and FYNNEI. V was pared by 6 bases and J by 0 bases, with 8 bases of the junction left unmatched. This CDR3 region has 17 residues. The CDR3 spells CASRTGTGLATNEKLFF. The CDR3 nucleotides are TGTGCCAGCAGGACCGGGACAGGGCTGGCAACTAATGAAAAACTGTTTTTT.